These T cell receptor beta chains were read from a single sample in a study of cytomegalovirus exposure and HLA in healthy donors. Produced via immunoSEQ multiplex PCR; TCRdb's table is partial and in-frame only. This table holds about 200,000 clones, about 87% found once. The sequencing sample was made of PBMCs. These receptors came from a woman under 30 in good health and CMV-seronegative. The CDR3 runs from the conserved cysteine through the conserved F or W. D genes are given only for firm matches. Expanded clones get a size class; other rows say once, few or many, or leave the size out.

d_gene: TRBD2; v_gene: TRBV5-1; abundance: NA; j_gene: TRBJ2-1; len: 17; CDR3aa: CASSLGGYGLAGNEQFF; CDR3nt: TGCGCCAGCAGCTTGGGAGGTTACGGGCTAGCGGGGAATGAGCAGTTCTTC
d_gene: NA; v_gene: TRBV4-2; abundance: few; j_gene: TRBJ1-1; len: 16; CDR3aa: CASSQDRAAAPTEAFF; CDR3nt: TGTGCCAGCAGCCAAGATCGTGCGGCAGCACCCACTGAAGCTTTCTTT
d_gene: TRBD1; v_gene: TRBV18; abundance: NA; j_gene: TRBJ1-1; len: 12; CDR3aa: CASDRGNTEAFF; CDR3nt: TGTGCCAGCGACAGGGGGAACACTGAAGCTTTCTTT
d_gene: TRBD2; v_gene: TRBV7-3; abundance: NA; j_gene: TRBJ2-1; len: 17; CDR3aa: CASSKPGLAGGQSEQFF; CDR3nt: TGTGCCAGCAGCAAACCGGGACTAGCGGGAGGGCAAAGTGAGCAGTTCTTC
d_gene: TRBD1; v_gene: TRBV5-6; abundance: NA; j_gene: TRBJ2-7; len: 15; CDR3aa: CASSFFGQGIYEQYF; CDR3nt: TGTGCCAGCAGCTTCTTTGGACAGGGGATCTACGAGCAGTACTTC
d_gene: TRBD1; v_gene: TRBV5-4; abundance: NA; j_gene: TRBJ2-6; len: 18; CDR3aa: CASSLGGTGPSGANVLTF; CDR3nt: TGTGCCAGCAGCTTAGGGGGGACAGGCCCCTCTGGGGCCAACGTCCTGACTTTC
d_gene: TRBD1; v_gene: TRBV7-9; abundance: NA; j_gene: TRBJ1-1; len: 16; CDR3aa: CASSPSGGGPNGEAFF; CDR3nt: TGTGCCAGCAGCCCCAGTGGAGGGGGCCCGAACGGTGAAGCTTTCTTT
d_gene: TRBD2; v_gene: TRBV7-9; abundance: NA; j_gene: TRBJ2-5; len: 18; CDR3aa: CASSLGLAGGPGQETQYF; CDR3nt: TGTGCCAGCAGCTTGGGACTAGCGGGAGGGCCGGGACAAGAGACCCAGTACTTC
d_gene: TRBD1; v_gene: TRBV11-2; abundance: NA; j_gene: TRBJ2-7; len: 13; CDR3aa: CASTTDRVYEQYF; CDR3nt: TGTGCCAGCACTACGGACAGGGTCTACGAGCAGTACTTC
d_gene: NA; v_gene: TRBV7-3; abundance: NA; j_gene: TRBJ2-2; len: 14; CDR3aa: CASSLTRENGELFF; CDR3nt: TGTGCCAGCAGCTTAACGCGAGAGAACGGGGAGCTGTTTTTT
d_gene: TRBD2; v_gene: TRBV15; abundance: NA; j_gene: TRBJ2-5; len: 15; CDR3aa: CATSMERGGGETQYF; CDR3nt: TGTGCCACCAGCATGGAGCGGGGGGGAGGAGAGACCCAGTACTTC
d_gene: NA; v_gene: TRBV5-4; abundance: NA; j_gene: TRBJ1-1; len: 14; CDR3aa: CASSLWPGEGEAFF; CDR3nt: TGTGCCAGCAGCTTGTGGCCAGGGGAAGGTGAAGCTTTCTTT
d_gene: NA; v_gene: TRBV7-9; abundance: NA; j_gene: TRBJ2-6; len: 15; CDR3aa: CASSPRVSGANVLTF; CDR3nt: TGTGCCAGCAGCCCGAGGGTATCTGGGGCCAACGTCCTGACTTTC
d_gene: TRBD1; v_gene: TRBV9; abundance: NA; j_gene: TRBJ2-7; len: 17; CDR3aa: CASSAFAGGGLTYEQYF; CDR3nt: TGTGCCAGCAGCGCATTCGCAGGGGGCGGACTAACCTACGAGCAGTACTTC
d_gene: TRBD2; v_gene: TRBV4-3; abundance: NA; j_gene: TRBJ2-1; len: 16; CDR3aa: CASSRAGTSNYNEQFF; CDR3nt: TGCGCCAGCAGCCGCGCCGGGACTAGCAACTACAATGAGCAGTTCTTC
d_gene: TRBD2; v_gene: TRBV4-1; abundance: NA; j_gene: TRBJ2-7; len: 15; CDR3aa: CASSQGPGGLYEQYF; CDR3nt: TGCGCCAGCAGCCAAGGGCCGGGAGGGCTCTACGAGCAGTACTTC
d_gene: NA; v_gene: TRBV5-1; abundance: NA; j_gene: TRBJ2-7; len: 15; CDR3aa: CASSLYSVNPYEQYF; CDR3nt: TGCGCCAGCAGCCTTTATTCGGTGAACCCCTACGAGCAGTACTTC
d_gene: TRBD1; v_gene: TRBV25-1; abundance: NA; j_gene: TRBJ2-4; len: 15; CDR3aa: CASSEYIQGENIQCF; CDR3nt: TGTGCCAGCAGTGAATATATACAGGGGGAAAACATTCAGTGCTTC
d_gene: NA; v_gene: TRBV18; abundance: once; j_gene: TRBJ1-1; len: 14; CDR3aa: CASSPQGVNTEAFF; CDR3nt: TGTGCCAGCTCACCACAAGGAGTAAACACTGAAGCTTTCTTT
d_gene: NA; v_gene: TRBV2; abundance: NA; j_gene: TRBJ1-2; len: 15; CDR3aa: CASRSSWASGYGYTF; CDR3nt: TGTGCCAGCAGATCCTCGTGGGCTTCCGGCTATGGCTACACCTTC
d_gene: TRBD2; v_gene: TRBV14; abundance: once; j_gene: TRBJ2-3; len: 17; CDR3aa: CASSQPRLAGRQDTQYF; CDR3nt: TGTGCCAGCAGCCAGCCCCGACTAGCGGGGAGGCAAGATACGCAGTATTTT
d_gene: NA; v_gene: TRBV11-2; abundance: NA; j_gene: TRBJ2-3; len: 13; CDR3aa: CASGVAEADTQYF; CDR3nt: TGTGCCAGCGGGGTGGCGGAGGCGGATACGCAGTATTTT